This T cell receptor (beta chain) was sequenced during a study of graft-versus-host responses after intestinal transplantation. Across the study: Each transplant was multivisceral, liver-intestinal, or isolated intestinal. Every one of the recipients received anti-thymocyte globulin induction and afterwards took tacrolimus and steroids for roughly three years.

Repertoires were generated with immunoSEQ multiplex PCR, while TCRdb's copy carries only in-frame clones and drops some. The data show roughly 60,000 clones, with 90% to 95% seen just once and under 3% held by the top ten. Deletions cut 5 bases from V and 6 bases from J, with 19 bases between. Germline CDR1 is SQVTM and CDR2 is ANQGSEA. The CDR3 runs 14 residues. The sequence derives from a human patient who received an intestinal transplant, so some T cells may come from the graft donor. This chain connects TRBV29-1 to TRBJ1-1; tentative D call: TRBD1 (5 bases). This material consisted of PBMCs, taken around 120 days after intestinal transplantation. The CDR3 spells CSVLGGIVGAEAFF. The CDR3 DNA sequence: TGCAGCGTTTTGGGGGGTATCGTCGGGGCTGAAGCTTTCTTT.